The entry below gives a single T cell receptor beta chain sequence along with its context. As yet, its antigen is unknown. This sample is part of a study of shared clonotypes between healthy human individuals. Whole-study results and caveats: Limitation of the genetic and exposure-history diversity represented came from the few donors.

Germline V lookup: CDR1 LNHDA, CDR2 SQIVND (reference sequence). V lost 1 base and J lost 7, with 11 bases in between. The CDR3 has 13 amino acids. PCR replicates performed on unsorted PBMC used around 0.3 ug DNA, 29,000 or so T cell genomes. Clones were read by immunoSEQ multiplex PCR, and TCRdb kept only the in-frame ones, dropping some. The repertoire includes roughly 490,000 clones, 79% of them detected once, and roughly 12% sits in the top ten. The receptor was derived from a woman between 40 and 50 years old in good health. Some clones in this sample may be carry-over from other donors' samples. J is TRBJ2-7 and V is TRBV19, with D tentatively TRBD1 (5 bases). The material sequenced was PBMCs. The CDR3 DNA sequence: TGTGCCAGTAGTATAGGGCAGGGTGTGGAGCAGTACTTC. Its translation: CASSIGQGVEQYF.